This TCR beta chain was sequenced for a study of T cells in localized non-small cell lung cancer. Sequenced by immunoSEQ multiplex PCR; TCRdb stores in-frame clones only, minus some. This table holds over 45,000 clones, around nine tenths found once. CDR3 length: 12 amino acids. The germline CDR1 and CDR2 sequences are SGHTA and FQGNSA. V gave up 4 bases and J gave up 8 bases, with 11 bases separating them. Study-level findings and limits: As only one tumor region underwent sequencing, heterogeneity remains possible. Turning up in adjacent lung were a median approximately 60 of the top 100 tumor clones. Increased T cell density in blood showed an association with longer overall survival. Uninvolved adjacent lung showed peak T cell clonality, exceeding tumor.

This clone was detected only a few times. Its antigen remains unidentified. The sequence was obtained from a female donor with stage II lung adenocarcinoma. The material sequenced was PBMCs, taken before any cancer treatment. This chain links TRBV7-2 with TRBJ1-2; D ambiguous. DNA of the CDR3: TGTGCCAGCAGCTCCCTTCCCTGGGGCTACACCTTC. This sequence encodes CASSSLPWGYTF.